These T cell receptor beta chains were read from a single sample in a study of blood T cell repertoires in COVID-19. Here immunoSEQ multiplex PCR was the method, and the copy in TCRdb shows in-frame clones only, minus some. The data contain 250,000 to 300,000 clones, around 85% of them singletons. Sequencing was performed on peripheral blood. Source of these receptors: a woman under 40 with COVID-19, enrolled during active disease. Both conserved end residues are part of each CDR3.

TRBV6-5	CASSYAGSYNEQFF
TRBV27	CASSLDRDSQFF
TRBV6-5	CASSYSREDNEQFF
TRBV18	CASSPLDRAEGYTF
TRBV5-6	CASSLYTGVQPQHF
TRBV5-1	CASSLGQGRSDTQYF
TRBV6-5	CASSLGEGVPGYTF
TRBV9	CASSGPGQGARYEAFF
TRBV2	CASRVAGFQETQYF
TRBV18	CASSPGTGVYEQYF
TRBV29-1	CSVAKAQAPYEQYF
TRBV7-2	CASTLGAGGNEQFF
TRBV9	CASSAFPSGNTIYF
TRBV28	CASSSTSRHEQFF
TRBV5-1	CASSGTLLGSYNEQFF
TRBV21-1	CASSKGSGGNGYTF
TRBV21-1	CASSKEGGKPQGPHGELFF
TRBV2	CASRQNPGTPDNYGYTF
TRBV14	CASSQDSSRLSYEQYF
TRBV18	CASSPPGQGNSPLHF
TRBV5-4	CASSFTGTGLHIQYF
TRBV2	CASVQDRKETQYF
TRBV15	CATSTSQLAGANTGELFF
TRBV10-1	CASRRTGDTGELFF
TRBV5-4	CASSLEGGSYEQYF
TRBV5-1	CASSPRGEQETQYF
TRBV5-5	CASSLWASKEKLFF
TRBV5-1	CASRSGSYSSGNTIYF
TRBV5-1	CASSLELQADEQYF
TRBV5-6	CASSRSPGTVFNSPLHF
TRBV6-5	CASRATGAPNQPQHF
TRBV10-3	CAISVNTGELFF
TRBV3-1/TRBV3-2	CASSQLRTGRTEAFF
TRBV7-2	CASSFSYPLLEGGNEQFF
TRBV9	CASSPDTIHEQYF
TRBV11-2	CASSLDTGGLYNEQFF
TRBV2	CAGRQDTDTQYF
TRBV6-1	CASSDPGGNYGYTF
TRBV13	CASSLGLAGQETQYF
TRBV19	CASSLGTEGSNQPQHF
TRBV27	CASSLIRGGGYGYTF
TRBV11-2	CASSLPDSSYEQYF
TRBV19	CASSIAGRQGTEAFF
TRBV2	CASSVPETSSADTQYF
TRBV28	CASSLYLNEQFF
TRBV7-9	CASSLDRDNQPQHF
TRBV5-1	CASSLASRASGNTIYF
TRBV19	CASTGGYIVGNQPQHF
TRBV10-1	CASSRGRINSPLHF
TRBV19	CASSIDLGRGGTEAFF
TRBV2	CASSGTSTGPYQPQHF
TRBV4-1	CASSQDLSYRNTEAFF